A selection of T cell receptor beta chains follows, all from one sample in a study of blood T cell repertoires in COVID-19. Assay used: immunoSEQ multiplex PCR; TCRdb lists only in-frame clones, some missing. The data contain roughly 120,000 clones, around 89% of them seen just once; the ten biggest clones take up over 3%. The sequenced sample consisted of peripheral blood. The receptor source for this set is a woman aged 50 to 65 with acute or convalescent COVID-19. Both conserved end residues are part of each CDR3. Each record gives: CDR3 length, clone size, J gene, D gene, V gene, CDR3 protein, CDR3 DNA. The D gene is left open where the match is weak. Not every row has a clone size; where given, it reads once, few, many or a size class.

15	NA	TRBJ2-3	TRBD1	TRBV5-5	CASSTGQTGADTQYF	TGTGCCAGCAGCACGGGACAGACTGGGGCAGATACGCAGTATTTT
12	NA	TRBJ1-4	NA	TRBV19	CASSPRRGKLFF	TGTGCCAGTAGTCCCCGGAGGGGAAAACTGTTTTTT
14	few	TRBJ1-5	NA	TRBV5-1	CASSLGQSNQPQHF	TGCGCCAGCAGCTTGGGTCAATCCAATCAGCCCCAGCATTTT
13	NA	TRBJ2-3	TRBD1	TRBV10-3	CAIGAGGKDTQYF	TGTGCCATCGGAGCAGGGGGCAAAGATACGCAGTATTTT
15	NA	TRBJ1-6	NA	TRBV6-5	CASSHSWTEGSPLHF	TGTGCCAGCAGCCACTCTTGGACAGAGGGTTCACCCCTCCACTTT
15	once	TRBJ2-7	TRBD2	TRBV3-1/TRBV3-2	CASSQEWPGGYEQYF	TGTGCCAGCAGCCAAGAATGGCCGGGAGGGTACGAGCAGTACTTC
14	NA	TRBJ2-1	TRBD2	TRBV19	CASSIAGRANEQFF	TGTGCCAGTAGTATAGCCGGGAGGGCCAATGAGCAGTTCTTC
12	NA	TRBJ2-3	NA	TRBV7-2	CASSFFGDTQYF	TGTGCCAGCAGCTTCTTCGGGGATACGCAGTATTTT
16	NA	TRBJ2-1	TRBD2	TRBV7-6	CASSASGLAGVGEQFF	TGTGCCAGCAGCGCCTCGGGACTAGCGGGAGTAGGTGAGCAGTTCTTC
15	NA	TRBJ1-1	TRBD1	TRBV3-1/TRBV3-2	CASSQAGGVSTEAFF	TGTGCCAGCAGCCAAGCAGGGGGCGTTAGCACTGAAGCTTTCTTT
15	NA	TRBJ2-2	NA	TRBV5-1	CASSRDTGGGGELFF	TGCGCCAGCAGTCGGGACACCGGTGGAGGCGGGGAGCTGTTTTTT
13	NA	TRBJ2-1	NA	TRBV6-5	CASVGDSNNEQFF	TGTGCCAGCGTCGGTGACAGCAACAATGAGCAGTTCTTC
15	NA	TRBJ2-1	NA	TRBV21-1	CASSPQTSGTHEQFF	TGTGCCAGCAGCCCCCAGACTAGCGGGACGCATGAGCAGTTCTTC
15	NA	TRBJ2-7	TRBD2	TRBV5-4	CASSFDGRPHYEQYF	TGTGCCAGCAGCTTTGACGGGAGGCCCCACTACGAGCAGTACTTC
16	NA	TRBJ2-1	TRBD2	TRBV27	CANSGTSGRALNEQFF	TGTGCCAACTCAGGGACTAGCGGGAGGGCCCTCAATGAGCAGTTCTTC
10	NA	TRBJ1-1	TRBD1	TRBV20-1	CSAYTGATFF	TGCAGTGCCTACACAGGGGCGACGTTCTTT
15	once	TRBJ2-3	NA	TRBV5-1	CATSRGGAGTDTQYF	TGCGCCACCTCCCGCGGAGGGGCTGGCACAGATACGCAGTATTTT
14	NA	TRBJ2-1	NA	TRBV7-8	CASSPLVRVNEQFF	TGTGCCAGCAGCCCCCTCGTTCGCGTCAATGAGCAGTTCTTC
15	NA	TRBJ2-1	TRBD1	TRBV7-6	CASSLVVGTGNEQFF	TGTGCCAGCAGCTTAGTGGTCGGGACAGGTAATGAGCAGTTCTTC
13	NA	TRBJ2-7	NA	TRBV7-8	CASSLGEYYEQYF	TGTGCCAGCAGCTTAGGAGAATATTACGAGCAGTACTTC
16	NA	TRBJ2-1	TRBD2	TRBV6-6	CASSLTSGSDYNEQFF	TGTGCCAGCAGCCTAACTAGCGGGAGTGACTACAATGAGCAGTTCTTC
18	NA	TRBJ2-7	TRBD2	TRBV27	CASSLSGGALAGAHEQYF	TGTGCCAGCAGTTTATCGGGAGGGGCGCTAGCGGGAGCCCACGAGCAGTACTTC
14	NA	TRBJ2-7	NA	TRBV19	CASSMGRITDEQYF	TGTGCCAGTAGTATGGGCAGGATTACGGACGAGCAGTACTTC
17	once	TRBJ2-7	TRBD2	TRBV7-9	CASSLVPRGLAGPFQYF	TGTGCCAGCAGCTTAGTCCCACGGGGACTAGCGGGTCCTTTTCAGTACTTC
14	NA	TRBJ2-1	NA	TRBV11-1	CASRGDKAYNEQFF	TGTGCCAGCAGGGGGGACAAGGCCTACAATGAGCAGTTCTTC
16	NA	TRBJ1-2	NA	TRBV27	CASSFLQGSGNYGYTF	TGTGCCAGCAGTTTTCTCCAGGGGAGTGGTAACTATGGCTACACCTTC
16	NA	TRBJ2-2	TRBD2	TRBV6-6	CASSYPSGRVAGELFF	TGTGCCAGCAGTTACCCCAGCGGGAGAGTCGCCGGGGAGCTGTTTTTT
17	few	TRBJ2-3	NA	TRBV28	CASIPTWGKRVTDTQYF	TGTGCCAGCATCCCAACGTGGGGAAAGCGGGTCACAGATACGCAGTATTTT
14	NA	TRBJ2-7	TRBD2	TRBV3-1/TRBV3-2	CASSRLAGGNEQYF	TGTGCCAGCAGCCGACTAGCGGGAGGCAACGAGCAGTACTTC
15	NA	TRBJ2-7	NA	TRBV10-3	CAISDTGRESYEQYF	TGTGCCATCAGCGACACAGGGCGGGAGTCCTACGAGCAGTACTTC
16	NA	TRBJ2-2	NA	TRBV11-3	CASSTPGSENTGELFF	TGTGCCAGCAGCACCCCGGGTAGCGAGAACACCGGGGAGCTGTTTTTT
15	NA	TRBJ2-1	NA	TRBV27	CASSPAGARRNEQFF	TGTGCCAGCAGTCCCGCGGGGGCCCGACGCAATGAGCAGTTCTTC
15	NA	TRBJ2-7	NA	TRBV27	CASSLSFGGSYEQYF	TGTGCCAGCAGTTTATCTTTCGGCGGGTCCTACGAGCAGTACTTC
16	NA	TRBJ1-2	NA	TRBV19	CASSIGPSTTSYGYTF	TGTGCCAGTAGTATTGGCCCGTCAACCACCAGCTATGGCTACACCTTC
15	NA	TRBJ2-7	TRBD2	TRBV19	CASSSPGLAGEEQYF	TGTGCCAGTAGTTCCCCGGGACTAGCGGGAGAAGAGCAGTACTTC
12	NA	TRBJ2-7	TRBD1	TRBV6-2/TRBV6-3	CASSQDRGEQYF	TGTGCCAGCAGTCAGGACAGGGGCGAGCAGTACTTC
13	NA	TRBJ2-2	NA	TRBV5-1	CASSLDGYGELFF	TGCGCCAGCAGCTTGGACGGGTACGGGGAGCTGTTTTTT
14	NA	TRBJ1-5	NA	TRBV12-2	CASRFSGANQPQHF	TGTGCAAGTCGCTTTTCAGGGGCCAATCAGCCCCAGCATTTT
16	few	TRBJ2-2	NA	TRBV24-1	CATSDLVGGNTGELFF	TGTGCCACCAGTGATTTGGTCGGGGGTAACACCGGGGAGCTGTTTTTT
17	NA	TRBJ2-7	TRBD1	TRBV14	CASSPLTGQGSSYEQYF	TGTGCCAGCAGCCCTCTAACGGGACAGGGGAGCTCCTACGAGCAGTACTTC
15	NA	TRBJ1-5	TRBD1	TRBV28	CASTSGQGAIQPQHF	TGTGCCAGCACTAGCGGACAGGGGGCTATTCAGCCCCAGCATTTT
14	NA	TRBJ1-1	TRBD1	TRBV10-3	CAIRDKQGDTEAFF	TGTGCCATCAGGGACAAACAGGGGGACACTGAAGCTTTCTTT
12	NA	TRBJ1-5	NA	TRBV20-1	CSASYSNQPQHF	TGCAGTGCTAGTTATAGCAATCAGCCCCAGCATTTT
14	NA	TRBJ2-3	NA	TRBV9	CASSVATRTPRVYF	TGTGCCAGCAGCGTAGCTACCCGGACTCCGCGGGTGTATTTT
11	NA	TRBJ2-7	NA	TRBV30	CASGTLLEQYF	TGTGCCTCAGGTACCCTCCTCGAGCAGTACTTC
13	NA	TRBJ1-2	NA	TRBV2	CASSGQVDYGYTF	TGTGCCAGCAGTGGACAGGTGGACTATGGCTACACCTTC
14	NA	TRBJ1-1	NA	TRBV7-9	CASSADSFDTEAFF	TGTGCCAGCAGCGCGGACAGTTTCGACACTGAAGCTTTCTTT
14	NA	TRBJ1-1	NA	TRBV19	CASHRGTQNTEAFF	TGTGCCAGCCACCGAGGGACACAGAACACTGAAGCTTTCTTT
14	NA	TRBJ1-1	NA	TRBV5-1	CASSLVVTNTEAFF	TGCGCCAGCAGCTTGGTAGTAACGAACACTGAAGCTTTCTTT
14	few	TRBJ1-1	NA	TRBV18	CASSGGRGNTEAFF	TGTGCCAGCTCAGGAGGGAGAGGGAACACTGAAGCTTTCTTT
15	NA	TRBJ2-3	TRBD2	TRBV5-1	CASSLSGSGADTQYF	TGCGCCAGCAGCTTGAGTGGGAGCGGGGCAGATACGCAGTATTTT
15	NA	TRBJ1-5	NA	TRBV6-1	CASSEDRVRNQPQHF	TGTGCCAGCAGTGAAGACAGGGTTCGCAATCAGCCCCAGCATTTT
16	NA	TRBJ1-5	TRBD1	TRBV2	CASNRDRAGGNQPQHF	TGTGCCAGCAATCGGGACAGGGCAGGTGGCAATCAGCCCCAGCATTTT
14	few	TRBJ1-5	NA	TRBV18	CASSPYNSNQPQHF	TGTGCCAGCTCACCTTACAATAGCAATCAGCCCCAGCATTTT